This is a list of T cell receptor beta chains from one sample in a study of blood T cell repertoires in COVID-19. Some clones are missing from TCRdb's copy, which holds only in-frame ones; the method was immunoSEQ multiplex PCR. Among around 200,000 clones, 70% to 80% were seen once, and the ten largest hold 5.5% to 7%. Sequenced: peripheral blood. Source of these receptors: a woman in her thirties or forties with COVID-19, enrolled during active disease. Both conserved end residues are part of each CDR3. A D gene is named only where the DNA matches it firmly. Part of the rows lack a size; the others show once, few, many or a class for expanded clones.

D: TRBD1
V: TRBV6-6
size: NA
J: TRBJ2-7
CDR3: CASSYGGTGSEEQYF
DNA: TGTGCCAGCAGTTACGGGGGGACAGGGTCTGAAGAGCAGTACTTC

D: NA
V: TRBV5-1
size: NA
J: TRBJ2-5
CDR3: CASRGSAQQETQYF
DNA: TGCGCCAGCAGGGGTAGCGCCCAACAAGAGACCCAGTACTTC

D: TRBD1
V: TRBV30
size: few
J: TRBJ1-2
CDR3: CAWSLGQGGYWGYTF
DNA: TGTGCCTGGAGTCTCGGACAGGGTGGCTACTGGGGCTACACCTTC

D: TRBD2
V: TRBV7-8
size: NA
J: TRBJ2-5
CDR3: CASSFWASGGQETQYF
DNA: TGTGCCAGCAGCTTCTGGGCTAGCGGGGGACAAGAGACCCAGTACTTC

D: TRBD2
V: TRBV12-5
size: NA
J: TRBJ2-5
CDR3: CASGLGLAGPGETQYF
DNA: TGTGCTAGTGGTTTGGGACTAGCGGGACCGGGAGAGACCCAGTACTTC

D: NA
V: TRBV6-5
size: few
J: TRBJ1-5
CDR3: CASRNRAISNQPQHF
DNA: TGTGCCAGCAGGAACAGGGCAATCTCAAATCAGCCCCAGCATTTT

D: TRBD2
V: TRBV25-1
size: NA
J: TRBJ2-3
CDR3: CASTVAGVFPDTQYF
DNA: TGTGCCAGCACAGTAGCGGGGGTGTTTCCAGATACGCAGTATTTT

D: NA
V: TRBV21-1
size: NA
J: TRBJ2-1
CDR3: CASSKGGGLAGGRTYNEQFF
DNA: TGTGCCAGCAGCAAAGGTGGTGGCCTAGCGGGAGGAAGGACCTACAATGAGCAGTTCTTC

D: NA
V: TRBV11-2
size: NA
J: TRBJ2-1
CDR3: CAAGLNEQFF
DNA: TGTGCCGCTGGGCTTAATGAGCAGTTCTTC

D: NA
V: TRBV4-2
size: few
J: TRBJ2-5
CDR3: CASSQAAGQETQYF
DNA: TGTGCCAGCAGCCAGGCCGCGGGCCAAGAGACCCAGTACTTC

D: TRBD2
V: TRBV5-1
size: NA
J: TRBJ2-3
CDR3: CASRGLAGGLATDTQYF
DNA: TGCGCCAGCAGGGGACTAGCGGGAGGCCTCGCCACAGATACGCAGTATTTT

D: NA
V: TRBV20-1
size: once
J: TRBJ1-2
CDR3: CSARGVGGYTF
DNA: TGCAGTGCTAGGGGAGTCGGCGGCTACACCTTC

D: NA
V: TRBV18
size: NA
J: TRBJ1-1
CDR3: CASSFSNAFMNTEAFF
DNA: TGTGCCAGCTCATTTTCTAACGCATTCATGAACACTGAAGCTTTCTTT

D: TRBD2
V: TRBV13
size: NA
J: TRBJ2-1
CDR3: CASSLAVASGGEQFF
DNA: TGTGCCAGCAGCTTAGCGGTGGCTAGCGGGGGTGAGCAGTTCTTC

D: TRBD1
V: TRBV5-1
size: NA
J: TRBJ1-1
CDR3: CASSLGQGGAFF
DNA: TGCGCCAGCAGCTTGGGGCAGGGGGGAGCTTTCTTT

D: NA
V: TRBV5-4
size: once
J: TRBJ2-3
CDR3: CASSLWGGHDTQYF
DNA: TGTGCCAGCAGCTTGTGGGGGGGCCATGATACGCAGTATTTT

D: TRBD1
V: TRBV6-5
size: NA
J: TRBJ2-3
CDR3: CASNRDRVTDTQYF
DNA: TGTGCCAGCAATCGGGACAGGGTAACAGATACGCAGTATTTT

D: TRBD1
V: TRBV18
size: NA
J: TRBJ2-7
CDR3: CASSPTQIPGQGDEQYF
DNA: TGTGCCAGCTCACCTACACAGATACCGGGACAGGGCGACGAGCAGTACTTC

D: TRBD1
V: TRBV19
size: NA
J: TRBJ1-2
CDR3: CASSTGQGTNYGYTF
DNA: TGTGCCAGTAGTACGGGACAGGGGACGAACTATGGCTACACCTTC

D: TRBD1
V: TRBV25-1
size: NA
J: TRBJ2-1
CDR3: CASRTPGDRGNEQFF
DNA: TGTGCCAGCAGGACACCGGGGGACAGGGGCAATGAGCAGTTCTTC

D: TRBD2
V: TRBV19
size: NA
J: TRBJ2-2
CDR3: CASSPGTSGYPNTGELFF
DNA: TGTGCCAGTAGCCCCGGGACTAGCGGGTACCCGAACACCGGGGAGCTGTTTTTT

D: NA
V: TRBV19
size: NA
J: TRBJ1-4
CDR3: CASMRALNEKLFF
DNA: TGTGCCAGTATGAGAGCCCTTAATGAAAAACTGTTTTTT

D: NA
V: TRBV30
size: NA
J: TRBJ2-1
CDR3: CAWSVPPREQFF
DNA: TGTGCCTGGAGTGTACCCCCGCGGGAGCAGTTCTTC

D: NA
V: TRBV5-6
size: NA
J: TRBJ1-2
CDR3: CASSGGPGHGYGYTF
DNA: TGTGCCAGCAGCGGGGGCCCCGGACATGGGTATGGCTACACCTTC

D: NA
V: TRBV23-1
size: NA
J: TRBJ2-6
CDR3: CASSHVISGANVLTF
DNA: TGCGCCAGCAGTCATGTCATCTCTGGGGCCAACGTCCTGACTTTC

D: NA
V: TRBV25-1
size: few
J: TRBJ1-5
CDR3: CASSDRQGHSNQPQHF
DNA: TGTGCCAGCAGTGATCGTCAGGGCCATAGCAATCAGCCCCAGCATTTT

D: TRBD2
V: TRBV10-1
size: few
J: TRBJ2-7
CDR3: CASSDLSGETYEQYF
DNA: TGCGCCAGCAGTGATCTAAGCGGGGAAACCTACGAGCAGTACTTC